The 24 T cell receptor beta chains presented below share a single source sample, sequenced in a study of OX40 agonist ivuxolimab in advanced cancers. The table came from immunoSEQ multiplex PCR; TCRdb's copy has only in-frame clones and leaves some out. The table has tens of thousands of clones, approximately 90% seen once. The sequencing here drew on CD4+ or CD8+ T cells sorted from blood, taken in a trial of the OX40 agonist ivuxolimab. These receptors came from an adult with an advanced solid tumor such as melanoma, head and neck, liver or kidney cancer.

V gene TRBV2 combines with J gene TRBJ2-7; D unresolved. Per the germline V gene, CDR1 is SNHLY and CDR2 is FYNNEI. Trimming took off 4 bases at V and 0 bases at J, with 10 bases between the two ends. The CDR3 loop spans 14 amino acids. CDR3 sequence (DNA): TGTGCCAGCAGTGCTACAGTGCACTCCTACGAGCAGTACTTC. Translation gives CASSATVHSYEQYF.

This chain joins TRBV19 and TRBJ2-3; D gene ambiguous. CDR3 length: 14 amino acids. Germline lookup yields CDR1 LNHDA and CDR2 SQIVND (reference sequence). V was clipped by 3 bases and J by 6 bases, with 13 bases between them. DNA of the CDR3: TGTGCCAGTAGTATCCTATTTAGTTCCGATACGCAGTATTTT. This gives the protein CASSILFSSDTQYF. The whole variable domain, filled in from reference TRBV19 and TRBJ2-3, reads DGGITQSPKYLFRKEGQNVTLSCEQNLNHDAMYWYRQDPGQGLRLIYYSQIVNDFQKGDIAEGYSVSREKKESFPLTVTSAQKNPTAFYLCASSILFSSDTQYFGPGTRLTVL.

The chain recombines TRBV5-1 with TRBJ2-2; 8 bases match TRBD1. The junction had 16 bases not matched to a gene; V was cut back by 1 base and J by 5 bases. This CDR3 contains 19 residues. Germline CDR1 is SGHRS and CDR2 is YFSETQ. The CDR3 DNA follows: TGCGCCAGCAGCTTGCGGCAGGGGGCCTTGTTGGGTCGAACCGGGGAGCTGTTTTTT. This encodes CASSLRQGALLGRTGELFF.

This chain joins TRBV5-6 and TRBJ2-5, with TRBD1 identical over 7 bases. Germline CDR1 and CDR2: SGHDT and YYEEEE. V shed 4 bases, J shed 1 base, and the junction held 4 bases outside the gene matches. CDR3 length: 14 amino acids. As DNA, the CDR3 is TGTGCCAGCAGCCCCGGGACAGTCCAAGAGACCCAGTACTTC. This gives the protein CASSPGTVQETQYF.

The rearrangement links TRBV5-1 to TRBJ2-3; 11 positions agree with TRBD2. The length of the CDR3 is 16 residues. CDR1 and CDR2 from the germline V gene are SGHRS and YFSETQ. Unmatched junction bases numbered 5, after V lost 5 bases and J lost 0 bases. The CDR3 loop is CASRKLAGVSTDTQYF. In DNA, the CDR3 is TGCGCCAGCAGAAAACTAGCGGGGGTTAGCACAGATACGCAGTATTTT.

CDR3 loop: CATGEGVLETQYF. Written as DNA, the CDR3 is TGTGCCACTGGAGAAGGGGTGCTTGAGACCCAGTACTTC. J is TRBJ2-5 and V is TRBV19; maybe TRBD1 (5 bases). The V end lost 10 bases, the J end lost 5 bases, and 17 bases lay between the germline ends. The germline CDR1 and CDR2 sequences are LNHDA and SQIVND (reference sequence). This CDR3 spans 13 amino acids.

This chain joins TRBV6-6 and TRBJ1-2, with TRBD1 matching over 9 bases. The junction had 6 bases not matched to a gene; V was cut back by 7 bases and J by 3 bases. The CDR3 covers 14 residues. In germline, CDR1 is MNHNY, CDR2 SVGAGI (reference sequence). DNA of the CDR3: TGTGCCAGCATGGAGGGACAGGGACACTATGGCTACACCTTC. It specifies CASMEGQGHYGYTF.

CDR3 sequence: CASSLDEGETQYF. DNA for the CDR3: TGTGCCAGCAGCTTAGATGAGGGAGAGACCCAGTACTTC. The V call is TRBV7-9, the J call TRBJ2-5; D perhaps matches TRBD2 (5 bases). Per germline, CDR1 SEHNR and CDR2 FQNEAQ (reference sequence). This CDR3 has 13 amino acids. Trimming took 1 base from V and 4 from J, leaving 7 bases between them.

The chain has TRBV2 and TRBJ1-1; TRBD1 matches at 8 bases. Looked up from germline, CDR1 is SNHLY and CDR2 is FYNNEI. The CDR3 is made up of 15 amino acids. V lost 3 bases and J lost 1; bases outside the gene matches: 4. CDR3 sequence: CASSDRGLENTEAFF. DNA for the CDR3: TGTGCCAGCAGTGACAGGGGGCTGGAGAACACTGAAGCTTTCTTT.

This chain connects TRBV4-2 to TRBJ1-2, with D possibly TRBD1 on 5 matching bases. This CDR3 is 18 amino acids long. Trimming took off 2 bases at V and 0 bases at J, with 19 bases between the two ends. Per germline, CDR1 LGHNA and CDR2 YNFKEQ. The CDR3 DNA follows: TGTGCCAGCAGCCAACCAACTCAGGGTTTAAAAGCTAACTATGGCTACACCTTC. It specifies CASSQPTQGLKANYGYTF.

The rearrangement uses TRBV7-9 and TRBJ2-7; tentative D call: TRBD2 (6 bases). This CDR3 spans 15 amino acids. The germline V gene encodes CDR1 SEHNR and CDR2 FQNEAQ (reference sequence). With 3 bases removed from V and 2 bases from J, the gap between germline ends came to 14 bases. CDR3 sequence: CASSFALGGAYEQYF. DNA of the CDR3: TGTGCCAGCAGCTTCGCGCTAGGCGGGGCCTACGAGCAGTACTTC.

In its sample, this clone was seen a few times. J is TRBJ2-4 and V is TRBV4-1; D is possibly TRBD1 or TRBD2 (6 bases each). Germline lookup yields CDR1 MGHRA and CDR2 YSYEKL. Between the trimmed V and J ends, which lost 0 bases and 2 bases, there was a span of 14 bases. This CDR3 has 17 residues. CDR3 amino acids: CASSQDGGGGSKNIQYF. CDR3 bases: TGCGCCAGCAGCCAAGATGGAGGGGGTGGGTCCAAAAACATTCAGTACTTC.

V and J are TRBV10-1 and TRBJ2-1, with D tentatively TRBD2 (5 bases). The CDR3 runs to 16 residues. Per the germline V gene, CDR1 is WNHNN and CDR2 is SYGVQD (reference sequence). Trimming removed 3 bases from V and 7 bases from J, with 19 bases in between. CDR3 in DNA: TGCGCCAGCAGTGAATCGGGGAAGATGAGGGATAATGAGCAGTTCTTC. This encodes CASSESGKMRDNEQFF.

This clone was observed once. This chain links TRBV11-2 with TRBJ1-2; D remains ambiguous. Trimming removed 1 base from V and 3 bases from J, with 6 bases in between. Germline V gene sequence: CDR1 SGHAT, CDR2 FQNNGV. This CDR3 comprises 13 residues. The CDR3 here is CASSLGEDYGYTF. CDR3 DNA: TGTGCCAGCAGCTTAGGAGAAGACTATGGCTACACCTTC.

The chain recombines TRBV13 with TRBJ1-2; D is perhaps TRBD1 (6 bases). The CDR3 is 14 amino acids. Germline V lookup: CDR1 PRHDT, CDR2 FYEKMQ (reference sequence). V shed 2 bases and J shed 4 bases, with 11 bases lying between them. The CDR3 nucleotides read TGTGCCAGCAGCTTACACCCGGGGGCCTATGGCTACACCTTC. Its translation: CASSLHPGAYGYTF.

The rearrangement joins TRBV5-1 to TRBJ2-7; 8 bases match TRBD2. Germline trimming cut 4 bases from V and 0 bases from J; bases unmatched to any gene: 3. Per the germline V gene, CDR1 is SGHRS and CDR2 is YFSETQ. The CDR3 runs to 14 residues. The CDR3 loop is CASSRGGGSYEQYF. CDR3 sequence (DNA): TGCGCCAGCAGCCGGGGGGGAGGCTCCTACGAGCAGTACTTC.

The chain uses TRBV11-2 and TRBJ2-1; D could derive from TRBD1 or TRBD2 (6 bases each). V lost 3 bases and J 7 bases, leaving 16 bases between the germline ends. Germline CDR1 SGHAT, CDR2 FQNNGV. The CDR3 spans 15 residues. The CDR3, as DNA: TGTGCCAGCAGCTTGGGGGGCGTGGGGAAGAATGAGCAGTTCTTC. Translated: CASSLGGVGKNEQFF.

The rearrangement uses TRBV10-1 and TRBJ2-7; TRBD1 aligns across 10 bases. With V trimmed by 4 bases and J by 6 bases, 3 bases remained unmatched. Germline V gene sequence: CDR1 WNHNN, CDR2 SYGVQD (reference sequence). This CDR3 contains 13 residues. In nucleotides, the CDR3 is TGCGCCAGCAGTGTGGGACAGGGGTTCGAGCAGTACTTC. It yields the protein CASSVGQGFEQYF.

The chain couples TRBV19 to TRBJ2-1; D is unclear. Germline loops: CDR1 LNHDA, CDR2 SQIVND (reference sequence). V was cut by 3 bases and J by 6 bases, with 3 bases left in between. The CDR3 is made up of 11 amino acids. The CDR3, as DNA: TGTGCCAGTAGTATGATCAATGAGCAGTTCTTC. It is translated as CASSMINEQFF.

The chain couples TRBV9 to TRBJ2-2, with D perhaps matching TRBD2 (6 bases). Trimming left V 0 bases short and J 3 bases short, with 15 bases between. The CDR3 is 17 amino acids. From germline, CDR1 is SGDLS and CDR2 YYNGEE. In DNA form, the CDR3 reads TGTGCCAGCAGCGTAGGGGGGGTTCTAGCAGACACCGGGGAGCTGTTTTTT. Its translation is CASSVGGVLADTGELFF.

The chain combines TRBV7-8 with TRBJ2-3; TRBD2 matches at 11 bases. Per germline, CDR1 SGHVS and CDR2 FQNEAQ. The CDR3 spans 16 residues. V was pared by 5 bases and J by 3 bases, with 7 bases of the junction left unmatched. The CDR3 coding sequence is TGTGCCAGCAGCCTATTAGCGGGGGGGCCAACAGATACGCAGTATTTT. The encoded protein is CASSLLAGGPTDTQYF.

This chain joins TRBV18 and TRBJ2-1; 7 bases map to TRBD2. Germline V gene lookup returns CDR1 KGHSH and CDR2 LQKENI. The CDR3 runs 14 residues. Losses at the gene ends were 0 bases for V and 8 bases for J; bases not matched to a gene: 4. The CDR3 DNA sequence: TGTGCCAGCTCACCACCGCCTAGCGGCGATGAGCAGTTCTTC. It encodes CASSPPPSGDEQFF.

A word on this clone: The sample has other DNA sequences that encode this CDR3 too. This chain connects TRBV5-6 to TRBJ1-2; D is undetermined. Trimming took off 0 bases at V and 6 bases at J, with 6 bases between the two ends. The CDR3 has 12 residues. Germline values: CDR1 SGHDT, CDR2 YYEEEE. DNA for the CDR3: TGTGCCAGCAGCTTGGCAAGGGATGGCTACACCTTC. Residues: CASSLARDGYTF. Full variable domain (rest looked up from reference TRBV5-6 and TRBJ1-2): DAGVTQSPTHLIKTRGQQVTLRCSPKSGHDTVSWYQQALGQGPQFIFQYYEEEERQRGNFPDRFSGHQFPNYSSELNVNALLLGDSALYLCASSLARDGYTFGSGTRLTVV.

The chain recombines TRBV15 with TRBJ2-7, with 9 positions matching TRBD1. J lost 3 bases, V lost 0 bases, and 9 bases had no gene match. Germline V CDR1 and CDR2: LNHNV, YYDKDF (reference sequence). The CDR3 is 17 residues long. CDR3 DNA sequence: TGTGCCACCAGCAGAGATTCCTCGGGACAGGGCTTCTACGAGCAGTACTTC. It encodes CATSRDSSGQGFYEQYF. The variable domain in full, completed from reference TRBV15 and TRBJ2-7, reads DAMVIQNPRYQVTQFGKPVTLSCSQTLNHNVMYWYQQKSSQAPKLLFHYYDKDFNNEADTPDNFQSRRPNTSFCFLDIRSPGLGDTAMYLCATSRDSSGQGFYEQYFGPGTRLTVT.